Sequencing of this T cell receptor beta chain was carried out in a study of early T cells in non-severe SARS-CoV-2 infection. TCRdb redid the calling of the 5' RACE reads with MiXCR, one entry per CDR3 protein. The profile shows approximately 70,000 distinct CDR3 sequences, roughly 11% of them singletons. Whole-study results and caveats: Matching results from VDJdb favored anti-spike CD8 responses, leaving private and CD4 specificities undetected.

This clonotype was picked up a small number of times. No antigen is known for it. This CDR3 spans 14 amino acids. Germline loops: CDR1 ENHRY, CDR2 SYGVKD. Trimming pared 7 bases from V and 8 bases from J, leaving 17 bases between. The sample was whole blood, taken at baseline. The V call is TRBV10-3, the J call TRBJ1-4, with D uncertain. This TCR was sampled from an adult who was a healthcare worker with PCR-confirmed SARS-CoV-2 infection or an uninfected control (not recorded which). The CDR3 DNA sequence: TGTGCCATCACTCCCTCCAGGTTCGGGGAAAAACTGTTTTTT. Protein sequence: CAITPSRFGEKLFF.